The present T cell receptor (beta chain) was sequenced within a study of cytotoxic CD8 clonotypes in ibrutinib-treated CLL. Study at large: Treatment had run for a median around eleven months, range 6 to 36, when response samples were taken.

This CDR3 is 14 amino acids long. V was clipped by 5 bases and J by 5 bases; unmatched bases: 5. The germline V gene encodes CDR1 GTSNPN and CDR2 SVGIG (reference sequence). Repertoires were generated with immunoSEQ multiplex PCR, while TCRdb's copy carries only in-frame clones and drops some. The data contain about 130,000 clones, over 75% of them singletons. This clonotype was obtained from a human donor with chronic lymphocytic leukemia. The rearrangement joins TRBV30 to TRBJ1-5; TRBD1 agrees at 11 bases. Sample: PBMCs, taken after 24 months of ibrutinib treatment. The CDR3 protein is CAWGQGAWDQPQHF. CDR3 sequence (DNA): TGTGCCTGGGGACAGGGGGCGTGGGATCAGCCCCAGCATTTT.